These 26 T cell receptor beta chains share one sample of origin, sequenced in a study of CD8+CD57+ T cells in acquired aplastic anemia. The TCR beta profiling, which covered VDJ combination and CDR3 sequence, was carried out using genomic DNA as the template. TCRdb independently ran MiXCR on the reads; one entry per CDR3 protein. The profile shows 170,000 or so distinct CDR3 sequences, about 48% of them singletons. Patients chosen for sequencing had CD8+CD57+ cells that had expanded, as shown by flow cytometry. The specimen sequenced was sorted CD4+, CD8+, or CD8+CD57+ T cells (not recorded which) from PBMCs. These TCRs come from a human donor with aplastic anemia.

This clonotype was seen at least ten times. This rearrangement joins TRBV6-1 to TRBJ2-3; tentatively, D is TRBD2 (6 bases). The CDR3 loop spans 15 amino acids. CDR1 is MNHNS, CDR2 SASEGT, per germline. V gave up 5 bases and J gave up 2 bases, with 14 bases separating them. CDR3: CASSPTGGVTDTQYF. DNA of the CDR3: TGTGCCAGCAGTCCCACCGGGGGAGTCACAGATACGCAGTATTTT.

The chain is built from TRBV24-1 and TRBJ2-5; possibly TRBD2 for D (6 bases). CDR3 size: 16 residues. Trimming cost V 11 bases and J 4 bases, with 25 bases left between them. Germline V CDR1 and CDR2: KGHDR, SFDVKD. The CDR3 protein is CASSLGSPRGSETQYF. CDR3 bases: TGTGCCAGCAGCTTAGGGAGCCCCCGGGGGTCAGAGACCCAGTACTTC.

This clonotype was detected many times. Written as DNA, the CDR3 is TGTGCCAGTAGTATAAGGGGGCAAGGTGGCTACACCTTC. This encodes CASSIRGQGGYTF. The chain is built from TRBV19 and TRBJ1-2; 7 positions agree with TRBD1. CDR1 LNHDA and CDR2 SQIVND come from the germline V gene (reference sequence). This CDR3 has 13 residues. V dropped 2 bases and J dropped 7; count of bases not matched to a gene: 4.

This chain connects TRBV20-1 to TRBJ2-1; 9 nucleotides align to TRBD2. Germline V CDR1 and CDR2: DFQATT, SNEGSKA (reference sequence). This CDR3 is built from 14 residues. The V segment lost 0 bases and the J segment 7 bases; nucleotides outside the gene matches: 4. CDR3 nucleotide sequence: TGCAGTGCTAGAGATCGGACTAGCGAAAATGAGCAGTTCTTC. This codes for CSARDRTSENEQFF.

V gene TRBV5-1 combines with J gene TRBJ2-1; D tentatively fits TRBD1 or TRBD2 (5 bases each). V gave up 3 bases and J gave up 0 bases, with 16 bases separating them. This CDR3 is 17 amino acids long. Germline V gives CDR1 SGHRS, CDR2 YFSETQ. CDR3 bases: TGCGCCAGCAGCTGGCCCCGGGACGGAAGCTCCTACAATGAGCAGTTCTTC. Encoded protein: CASSWPRDGSSYNEQFF. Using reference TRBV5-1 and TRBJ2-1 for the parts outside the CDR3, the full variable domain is KAGVTQTPRYLIKTRGQQVTLSCSPISGHRSVSWYQQTPGQGLQFLFEYFSETQRNKGNFPGRFSGRQFSNSRSEMNVSTLELGDSALYLCASSWPRDGSSYNEQFFGPGTRLTVL.

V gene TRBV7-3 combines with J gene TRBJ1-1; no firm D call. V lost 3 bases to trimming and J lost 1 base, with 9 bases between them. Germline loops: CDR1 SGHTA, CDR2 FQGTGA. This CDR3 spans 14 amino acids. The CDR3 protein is CASSLSIQNTEAFF. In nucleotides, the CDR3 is TGTGCCAGCAGCTTGTCCATCCAGAACACTGAAGCTTTCTTT.

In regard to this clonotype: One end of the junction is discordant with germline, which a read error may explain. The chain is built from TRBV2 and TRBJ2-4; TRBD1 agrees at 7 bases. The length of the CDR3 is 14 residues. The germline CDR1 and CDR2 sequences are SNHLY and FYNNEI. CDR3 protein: CASSPDRAKSIQYF. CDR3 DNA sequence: TGTGCCAGCAGCCCAGACAGGGCAAAAAGCATTCAGTACTTC.

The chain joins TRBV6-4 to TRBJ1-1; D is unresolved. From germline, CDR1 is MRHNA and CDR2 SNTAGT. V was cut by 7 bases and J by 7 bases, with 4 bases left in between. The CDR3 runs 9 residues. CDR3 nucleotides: TGTGCCAGCATGGTTGAAGCTTTCTTT. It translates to CASMVEAFF.

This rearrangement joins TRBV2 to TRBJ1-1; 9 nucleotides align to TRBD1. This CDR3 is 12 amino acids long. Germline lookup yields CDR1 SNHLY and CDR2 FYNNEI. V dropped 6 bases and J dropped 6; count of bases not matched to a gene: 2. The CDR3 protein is CASRTGGAEAFF. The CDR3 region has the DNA TGTGCCAGCAGGACAGGGGGAGCTGAAGCTTTCTTT.

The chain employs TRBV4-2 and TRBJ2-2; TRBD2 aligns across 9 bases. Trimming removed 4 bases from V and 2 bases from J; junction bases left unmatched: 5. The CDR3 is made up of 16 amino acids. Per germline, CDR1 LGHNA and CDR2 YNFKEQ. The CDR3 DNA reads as TGTGCCAGCAGCCCTGCCGGGACTAGCAACACCGGGGAGCTGTTTTTT. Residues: CASSPAGTSNTGELFF.

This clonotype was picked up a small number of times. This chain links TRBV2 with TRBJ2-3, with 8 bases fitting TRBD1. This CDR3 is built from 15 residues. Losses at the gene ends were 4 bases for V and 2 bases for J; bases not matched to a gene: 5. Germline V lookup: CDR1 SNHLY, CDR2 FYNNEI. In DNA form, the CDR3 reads TGTGCCAGCAGTGCAGGGGGCGTCTTCACAGATACGCAGTATTTT. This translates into CASSAGGVFTDTQYF. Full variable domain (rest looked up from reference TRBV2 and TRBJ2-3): EPEVTQTPSHQVTQMGQEVILRCVPISNHLYFYWYRQILGQKVEFLVSFYNNEISEKSEIFDDQFSVERPDGSNFTLKIRSTKLEDSAMYFCASSAGGVFTDTQYFGPGTRLTVL.

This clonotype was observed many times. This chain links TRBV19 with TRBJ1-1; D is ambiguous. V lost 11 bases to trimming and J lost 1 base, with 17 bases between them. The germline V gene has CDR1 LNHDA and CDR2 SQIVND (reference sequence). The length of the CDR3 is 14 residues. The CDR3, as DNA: TGTGCCGTACTTAGGGAGGGCCCGAACACTGAAGCTTTCTTT. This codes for CAVLREGPNTEAFF.

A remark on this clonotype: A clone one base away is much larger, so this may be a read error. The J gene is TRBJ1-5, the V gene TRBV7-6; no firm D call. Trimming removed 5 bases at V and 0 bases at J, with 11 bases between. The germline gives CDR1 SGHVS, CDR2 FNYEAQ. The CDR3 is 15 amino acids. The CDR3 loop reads CASSLGWYSNQPQHF. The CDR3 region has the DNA TGTGCCAGCAGCCTCGGATGGTATAGCAATCAGCCCCAGCATTTT.

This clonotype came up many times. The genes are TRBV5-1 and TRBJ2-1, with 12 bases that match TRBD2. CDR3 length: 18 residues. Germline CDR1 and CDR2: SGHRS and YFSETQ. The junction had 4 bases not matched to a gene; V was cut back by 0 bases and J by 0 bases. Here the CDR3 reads CASSLVGLAGLSYNEQFF. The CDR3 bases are TGCGCCAGCAGCTTGGTGGGACTAGCGGGTCTCTCCTACAATGAGCAGTTCTTC. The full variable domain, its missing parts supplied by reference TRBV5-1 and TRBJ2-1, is KAGVTQTPRYLIKTRGQQVTLSCSPISGHRSVSWYQQTPGQGLQFLFEYFSETQRNKGNFPGRFSGRQFSNSRSEMNVSTLELGDSALYLCASSLVGLAGLSYNEQFFGPGTRLTVL.

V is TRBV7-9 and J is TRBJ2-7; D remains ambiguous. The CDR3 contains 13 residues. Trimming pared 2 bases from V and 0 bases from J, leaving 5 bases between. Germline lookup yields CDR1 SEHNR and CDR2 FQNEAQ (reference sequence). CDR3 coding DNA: TGTGCCAGCAGCTTACCTACCTCCTACGAGCAGTACTTC. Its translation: CASSLPTSYEQYF.

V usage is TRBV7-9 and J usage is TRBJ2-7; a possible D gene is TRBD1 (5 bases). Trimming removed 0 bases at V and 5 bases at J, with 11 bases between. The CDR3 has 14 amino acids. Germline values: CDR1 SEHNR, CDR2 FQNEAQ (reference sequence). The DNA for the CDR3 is TGTGCCAGCAGCTTAGCAGGGGCGCAAAACGAGCAGTACTTC. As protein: CASSLAGAQNEQYF.

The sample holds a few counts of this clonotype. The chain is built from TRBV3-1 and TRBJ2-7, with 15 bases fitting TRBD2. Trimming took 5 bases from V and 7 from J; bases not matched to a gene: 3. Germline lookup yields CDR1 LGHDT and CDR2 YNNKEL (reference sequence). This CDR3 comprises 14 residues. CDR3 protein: CASSEGLAGGEQYF. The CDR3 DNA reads TGTGCCAGCAGCGAAGGACTAGCGGGAGGGGAGCAGTACTTC.

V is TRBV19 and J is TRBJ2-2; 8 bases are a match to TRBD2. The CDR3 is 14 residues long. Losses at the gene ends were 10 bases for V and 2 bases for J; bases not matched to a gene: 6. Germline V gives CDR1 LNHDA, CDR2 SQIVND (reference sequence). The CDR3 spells CAIREGHNTGELFF. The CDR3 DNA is TGTGCCATACGGGAGGGACACAACACCGGGGAGCTGTTTTTT.

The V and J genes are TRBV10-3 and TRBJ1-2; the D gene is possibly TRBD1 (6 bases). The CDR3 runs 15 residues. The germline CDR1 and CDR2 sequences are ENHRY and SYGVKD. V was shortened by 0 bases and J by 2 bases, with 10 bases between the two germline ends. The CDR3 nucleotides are TGTGCCATCAGTGAGTCGAGGGGGGCGAACTATGGCTACACCTTC. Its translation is CAISESRGANYGYTF.

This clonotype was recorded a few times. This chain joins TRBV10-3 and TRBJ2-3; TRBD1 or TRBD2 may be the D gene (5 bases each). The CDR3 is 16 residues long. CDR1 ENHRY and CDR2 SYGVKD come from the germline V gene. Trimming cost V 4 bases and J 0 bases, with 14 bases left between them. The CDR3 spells CAISVDRGVSTDTQYF. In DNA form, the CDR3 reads TGTGCCATCAGTGTGGACCGGGGCGTTAGCACAGATACGCAGTATTTT.

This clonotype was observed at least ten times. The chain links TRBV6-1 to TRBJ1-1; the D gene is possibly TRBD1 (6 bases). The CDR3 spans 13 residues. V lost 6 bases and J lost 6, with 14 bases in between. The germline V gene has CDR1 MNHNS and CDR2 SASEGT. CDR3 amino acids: CASRLDSGPEAFF. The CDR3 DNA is TGTGCCAGCAGATTGGACAGCGGGCCTGAAGCTTTCTTT.

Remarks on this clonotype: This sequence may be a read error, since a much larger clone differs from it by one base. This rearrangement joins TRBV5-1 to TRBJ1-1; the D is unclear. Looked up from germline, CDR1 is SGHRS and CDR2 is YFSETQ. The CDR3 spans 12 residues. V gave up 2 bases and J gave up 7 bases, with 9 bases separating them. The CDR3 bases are TGCGCCAGCAGCTTCCTTGGGTGTGAAGCTTTCTTT. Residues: CASSFLGCEAFF.

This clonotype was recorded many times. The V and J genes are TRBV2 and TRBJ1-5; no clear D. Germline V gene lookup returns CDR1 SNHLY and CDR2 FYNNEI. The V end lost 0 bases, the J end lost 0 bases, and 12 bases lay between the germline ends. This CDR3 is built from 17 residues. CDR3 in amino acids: CASSEAPSRTSNQPQHF. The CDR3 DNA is TGTGCCAGCAGTGAAGCGCCTTCACGGACTAGCAATCAGCCCCAGCATTTT.

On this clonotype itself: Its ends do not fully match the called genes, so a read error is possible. CDR3 DNA: TGTGCCACCAGCAGGGACCGCGGGACAGGGTTGAGCCGGTCTCTCTTC. Protein: CATSRDRGTGLSRSLF. The rearrangement links TRBV15 to TRBJ1-2; 9 positions agree with TRBD1. This CDR3 has 16 amino acids. Germline loops: CDR1 LNHNV, CDR2 YYDKDF (reference sequence).

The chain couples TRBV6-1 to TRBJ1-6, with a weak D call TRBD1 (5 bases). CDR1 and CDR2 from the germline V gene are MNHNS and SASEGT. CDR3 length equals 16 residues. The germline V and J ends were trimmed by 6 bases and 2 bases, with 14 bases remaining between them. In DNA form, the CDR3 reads TGTGCCAGCAGATTACGGGGGTCCCCCTATAATTCACCCCTCCACTTT. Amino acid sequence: CASRLRGSPYNSPLHF.

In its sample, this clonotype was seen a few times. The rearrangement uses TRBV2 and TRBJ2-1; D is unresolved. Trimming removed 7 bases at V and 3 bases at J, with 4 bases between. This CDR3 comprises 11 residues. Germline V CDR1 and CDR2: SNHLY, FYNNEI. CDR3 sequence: CASTVYNEQFF. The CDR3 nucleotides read TGTGCCAGCACGGTCTACAATGAGCAGTTCTTC. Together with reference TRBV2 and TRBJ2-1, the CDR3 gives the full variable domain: EPEVTQTPSHQVTQMGQEVILRCVPISNHLYFYWYRQILGQKVEFLVSFYNNEISEKSEIFDDQFSVERPDGSNFTLKIRSTKLEDSAMYFCASTVYNEQFFGPGTRLTVL.